This T cell receptor beta chain was identified in a study of T cells in Graves' hyperthyroidism and ophthalmopathy. Germline V lookup: CDR1 MNHEY, CDR2 SVGAGI. The ends lost 2 bases at V and 2 bases at J; junction bases unmatched: 6. CDR3 length equals 16 residues. Newly diagnosed hyperthyroidism patients aged 18 to 65 years had disease lasting under 2 months. Thyroid ultrasound and orbital computed tomography, with clinical symptoms and serum thyroxine and TRAb, informed diagnoses. This clonotype was recorded at least ten times. Amplified regions were TCR beta CDR3 sequences from RNA transcripts. The study used the HTBI primer set for a first-round RT-PCR of the TCR CDR3. TCRdb called the multiplex PCR reads again in MiXCR, with one record for every CDR3 protein. The repertoire holds around 260,000 distinct CDR3 sequences, 20% to 30% seen once, with about a quarter in the top ten.

The chain employs TRBV6-5 and TRBJ2-7, with 10 bases that match TRBD2. The TCR originated in a middle-aged man with Graves' hyperthyroidism that later progressed to Graves' ophthalmopathy. Sample: blood. In DNA form, the CDR3 reads TGTGCCAGCAGTTACCAAGAGCGGGAGGGCCCCTACGAGCAGTACTTC. Translated: CASSYQEREGPYEQYF.